This T cell receptor (beta chain) was identified in a study of tumor-infiltrating lymphocytes in oesophageal squamous cell carcinoma. TCRdb re-called the PCR reads through MiXCR, storing one row per CDR3 protein. In the table there are 12,000 or so distinct CDR3 sequences, 55% to 60% of which are singletons. The CDR3 is made up of 13 amino acids. Germline V gene lookup returns CDR1 SGHAT and CDR2 FQDESV (reference sequence). The TCR originated in a female donor with esophageal squamous cell carcinoma. The chain links TRBV11-1 to TRBJ2-5, with 11 bases that match TRBD2. The J call may be in error: the DNA end matches TRBJ2-7 better. Input material: esophageal tumor tissue. The DNA of the CDR3 is TGTGCCAGCAGCCAGGGACTAGCGGACGAGCAGTACTTC. It encodes CASSQGLADEQYF.